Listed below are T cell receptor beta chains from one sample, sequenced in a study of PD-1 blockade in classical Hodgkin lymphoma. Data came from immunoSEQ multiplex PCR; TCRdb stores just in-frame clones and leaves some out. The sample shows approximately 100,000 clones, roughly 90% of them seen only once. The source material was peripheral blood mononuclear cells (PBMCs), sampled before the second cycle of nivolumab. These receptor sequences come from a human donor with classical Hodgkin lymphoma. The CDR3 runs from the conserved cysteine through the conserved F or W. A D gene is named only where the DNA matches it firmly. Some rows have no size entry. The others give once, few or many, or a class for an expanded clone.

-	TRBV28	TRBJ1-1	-	TGTGCCAGCATTGTGGGGGGGACCCAGTTTGAAGCTTTCTTT	CASIVGGTQFEAFF
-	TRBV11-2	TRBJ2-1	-	TGTGCCAGCAGCTTTGGGGGCTCCTACAATGAGCAGTTCTTC	CASSFGGSYNEQFF
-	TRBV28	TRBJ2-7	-	TGTGCCAGCACCACGACAGGCTACGAGCAGTACTTC	CASTTTGYEQYF
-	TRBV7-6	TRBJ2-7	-	TGTGCCAGCAGCATGTTTTTGGGGGCGAGCTACGAGCAGTACTTC	CASSMFLGASYEQYF
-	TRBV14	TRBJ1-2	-	TGTGCCAGCAGCCGAGGATGGACAGAAGGCTACACCTTC	CASSRGWTEGYTF
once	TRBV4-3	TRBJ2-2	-	TGCGCCAGCAGCCAAGTCGTTTTCGGGATAGCGGAAACCGGGGAGCTGTTTTTT	CASSQVVFGIAETGELFF
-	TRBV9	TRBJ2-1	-	TGTGCCAGCAGCGACCCCGACAGGAGCCCAAACCACAATGAGCAGTTCTTC	CASSDPDRSPNHNEQFF
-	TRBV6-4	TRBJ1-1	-	TGTGCCAGCAGTGATAGAGACAGTTCGGAAGCTTTCTTT	CASSDRDSSEAFF
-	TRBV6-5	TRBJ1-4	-	TGTGCCAGCAGTGTCGACGTAGCTAATGAAAAACTGTTTTTT	CASSVDVANEKLFF
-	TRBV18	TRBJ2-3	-	TGTGCCAGCTCACCACCTTCAAGGTCCACAGATACGCAGTATTTT	CASSPPSRSTDTQYF
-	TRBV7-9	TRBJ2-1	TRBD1	TGTGCCAGCAGCTTGGGACAGGGAGACAATGAGCAGTTCTTC	CASSLGQGDNEQFF
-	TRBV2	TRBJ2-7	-	TGTGCCAGTTCAGCTCCGGGCCTCAAAGAGGGGATCTACGAGCAGTACTTC	CASSAPGLKEGIYEQYF
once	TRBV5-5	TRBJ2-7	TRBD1	TGTGCCAGCAGCTCCGGGACAGGGCACTACGAGCAGTACTTC	CASSSGTGHYEQYF
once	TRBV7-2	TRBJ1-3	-	TGTGCCAGCAGCTTAGTGGGGAACGCTGGAAACACCATATATTTT	CASSLVGNAGNTIYF
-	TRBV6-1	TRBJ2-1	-	TGTGCCAGCAGCGGGGGGCACGGCTCCTACAATGAGCAGTTCTTC	CASSGGHGSYNEQFF
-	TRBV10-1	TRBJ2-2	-	TGCGCCAGCAGTGAGTCGAGCACCGGGGAGCTGTTTTTT	CASSESSTGELFF
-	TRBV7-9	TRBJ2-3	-	TGTGCCAGCAGCTTGGGAAGGGGCACAGATACGCAGTATTTT	CASSLGRGTDTQYF
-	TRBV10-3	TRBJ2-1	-	TGTGCCATCAGTGACCCGGACGGGAACAATGAGCAGTTCTTC	CAISDPDGNNEQFF
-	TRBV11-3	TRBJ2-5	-	TGTGCCAGCAGCTTAGGCTGGCAAGAGACCCAGTACTTC	CASSLGWQETQYF
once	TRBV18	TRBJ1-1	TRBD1	TGTGCCAGCTCACCTCGGTTACCCGGGACAGCGAGCCTAGAAGCTTTCTTT	CASSPRLPGTASLEAFF
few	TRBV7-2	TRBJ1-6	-	TGTGCCAGCAGCTTACGAGGAGGCGGAAATAATTCACCCCTCCACTTT	CASSLRGGGNNSPLHF
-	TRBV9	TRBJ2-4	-	TGTGCCAGCAGCGTAGCTACTCTGAGGGGGTTTAAAAACATTCAGTACTTC	CASSVATLRGFKNIQYF
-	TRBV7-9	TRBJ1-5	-	TGTGCCAGCAGCTTATTAGGGAGCAATCAGCCCCAGCATTTT	CASSLLGSNQPQHF
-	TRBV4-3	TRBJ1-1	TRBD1	TGCGCCAGCAGCCGTGGACAGGGGCCAATGAACACTGAAGCTTTCTTT	CASSRGQGPMNTEAFF
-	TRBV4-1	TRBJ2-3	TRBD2	TGCGCCAGCAGCCGGGGTTCAGCGGGAAGCACAGATACGCAGTATTTT	CASSRGSAGSTDTQYF
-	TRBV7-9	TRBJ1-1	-	TGTGCCAGCAGCCGAAACAGGGACACTGAAGCTTTCTTT	CASSRNRDTEAFF
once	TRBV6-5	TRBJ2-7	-	TGTGCCAGCAGGATTGGGGTGGAGCAGTACTTC	CASRIGVEQYF
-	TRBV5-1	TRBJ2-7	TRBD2	TGCGCCAGCAGCCCAGCTTGGCCCCAGCGGGGGAGTTACGAGCAGTACTTC	CASSPAWPQRGSYEQYF
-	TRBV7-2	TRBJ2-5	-	TGTGCCAGCAGCTTAAACGGGGAGGAGACCCAGTACTTC	CASSLNGEETQYF
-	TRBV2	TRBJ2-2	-	TGTGCCAGCAAGGGGATGAACACCGGGGAGCTGTTTTTT	CASKGMNTGELFF
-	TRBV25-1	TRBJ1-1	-	TGTGCCAGCAGTGAATCCCATATGAACACTGAAGCTTTCTTT	CASSESHMNTEAFF
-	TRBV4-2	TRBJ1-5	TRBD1	TGTGCCAGCAGCCTAGGAGAGGGGGGACAGGGCAATCAGCCCCAGCATTTT	CASSLGEGGQGNQPQHF
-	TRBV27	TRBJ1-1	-	TGTGCCAGCAGTAACACAGGGTTCGGGAACACTGAAGCTTTCTTT	CASSNTGFGNTEAFF
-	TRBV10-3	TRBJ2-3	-	TGTGCCACAGAGAGCGGGAGCACAGATACGCAGTATTTT	CATESGSTDTQYF
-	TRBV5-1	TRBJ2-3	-	TGCGCCAGCAGCTTGGCACCTCCGCGGTCGGATGGGAGTTCCACAGATACGCAGTATTTT	CASSLAPPRSDGSSTDTQYF
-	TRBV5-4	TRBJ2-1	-	TGTGCCAGCAGCTTGGATGTAGCGAGCGAGCAGTTCTTC	CASSLDVASEQFF